Listed here are 10 T cell receptor beta chains from one sample, sequenced in a study of CD8 T cells in Susac syndrome. The authors reverse transcribed 0.5 to 1 ug RNA with random hexamers. Each CDR3 protein is one row after TCRdb ran MiXCR on the immunoSEQ multiplex PCR reads. The data show some 94,000 distinct CDR3 sequences, roughly 94% seen once. The sequencing sample was made of CD4+ T cells from PBMCs. The origin of the receptors is a human donor with Susac syndrome.

The chain is built from TRBV3-1 and TRBJ2-1; TRBD2 matches 8 bases. V lost 0 bases and J lost 5; bases outside the gene matches: 6. Germline V gene data show CDR1 as LGHDT and CDR2 as YNNKEL (reference sequence). This CDR3 has 16 residues. This CDR3 is CASSQDIAGKHNEQFF. CDR3 in DNA: TGTGCCAGCAGCCAAGACATAGCGGGGAAACACAATGAGCAGTTCTTC.

The chain is built from TRBV6-2 or TRBV6-3 and TRBJ2-1; 7 bases match TRBD2. Germline CDR1 reads MNHEY; CDR2 reads SVGEGT. V trimming: 8 bases; J trimming: 13 bases; junction bases outside the gene matches: 5. CDR3 length equals 10 residues. Written as DNA, the CDR3 is TGTGCCAGCGGGAGGGCATTTCAGTTCTTC. This translates into CASGRAFQFF.

The rearrangement links TRBV6-6 to TRBJ1-5; 7 bases map to TRBD1. Germline trimming cut 5 bases from V and 2 bases from J; bases unmatched to any gene: 0. The CDR3 sequence is 13 residues long. CDR1 MNHNY and CDR2 SVGAGI come from the germline V gene (reference sequence). Written as DNA, the CDR3 is TGTGCCAGCAGTGACAGGGGCAATCAGCCCCAGCATTTT. Translating gives CASSDRGNQPQHF.

The chain couples TRBV5-6 to TRBJ1-5; 8 positions match TRBD1. Losses at the gene ends were 3 bases for V and 5 bases for J; bases not matched to a gene: 7. This CDR3 has 15 amino acids. Germline CDR1 is SGHDT and CDR2 is YYEEEE. DNA for the CDR3: TGTGCCAGCAGCTCCAGGGGGCGAATCTATCAGCCCCAGCATTTT. It is translated as CASSSRGRIYQPQHF. The whole variable domain, filled in from reference TRBV5-6 and TRBJ1-5, reads DAGVTQSPTHLIKTRGQQVTLRCSPKSGHDTVSWYQQALGQGPQFIFQYYEEEERQRGNFPDRFSGHQFPNYSSELNVNALLLGDSALYLCASSSRGRIYQPQHFGDGTRLSIL.

V is TRBV29-1 and J is TRBJ2-2, with D maybe TRBD2 (7 bases). V was clipped by 7 bases and J by 4 bases, with 22 bases between them. Germline V gene data show CDR1 as SQVTM and CDR2 as ANQGSEA. The CDR3 extends over 16 amino acids. The CDR3 loop reads CSARGGAGIGTGELFF. The CDR3 coding sequence is TGCAGCGCAAGGGGGGGGGCGGGTATTGGCACCGGGGAGCTGTTTTTT.

The chain employs TRBV4-1 and TRBJ1-4; 8 bases are a match to TRBD1. The trim removed 2 bases at V and 7 bases at J, leaving 12 bases unmatched. The CDR3 extends over 17 amino acids. CDR1 and CDR2 from the germline V gene are MGHRA and YSYEKL. For the CDR3, the DNA is TGCGCCAGCAGCCAATTTGAGGCGGGGACAGGAGGTGAAAAACTGTTTTTT. Translated, it gives CASSQFEAGTGGEKLFF.

The V and J genes are TRBV18 and TRBJ2-7, with D perhaps being TRBD1 or TRBD2 (5 bases each). The CDR3 has 16 residues. The V gene's germline CDR1 is KGHSH and CDR2 LQKENI. Trimming pared 3 bases from V and 3 bases from J, leaving 18 bases between. The CDR3 sequence is CASSPRRWDGDYEQYF. The CDR3 nucleotides read TGTGCCAGCTCACCGAGGAGGTGGGACGGGGACTACGAGCAGTACTTC. The full variable domain, in which reference TRBV18 and TRBJ2-7 provide the parts outside the CDR3, is NAGVMQNPRHLVRRRGQEARLRCSPMKGHSHVYWYRQLPEEGLKFMVYLQKENIIDESGMPKERFSAEFPKEGPSILRIQQVVRGDSAAYFCASSPRRWDGDYEQYFGPGTRLTVT.

The J gene is TRBJ1-6, the V gene TRBV21-1; TRBD1 was called by the table and not checked on the DNA. TRBV21-1 is noted as a pseudogene. This CDR3 is built from 17 residues. CDR3 nucleotide sequence: TGTGCCAGCAGCAGCTTCCGGACAGGGGGTATAGGGTCACCCCTCCACTTT. This gives the protein CASSSFRTGGIGSPLHF.

This clonotype was seen a handful of times. The chain couples TRBV12-3 or TRBV12-4 to TRBJ2-1; D ambiguous. The CDR3 runs 15 residues. Trimming shortened V by 3 bases and J by 7 bases, and 16 bases separated the two germline ends. In DNA form, the CDR3 reads TGTGCCAGCAGTTTTGGGTCTGGCACTCCAAATGAGCAGTTCTTC. It translates to CASSFGSGTPNEQFF.

J is TRBJ2-7 and V is TRBV5-1; TRBD2 is a possible D gene (5 bases). The CDR3 runs to 12 residues. Germline V gives CDR1 SGHRS, CDR2 YFSETQ. The V end was cut by 4 bases, the J end by 2 bases, with 7 bases between. The CDR3 bases are TGCGCCAGCAGCCGAGGGACCTACGAGCAGTACTTC. It specifies CASSRGTYEQYF.